This T cell receptor beta chain is from a study of blood T cell repertoires in COVID-19. Study summary: T cells, B-cell-depleted T cells, or PBMCs supplied cDNA or gDNA.

Methods used by the authors: Estimation of nucleated cell counts relied on the amplification of reference gene primers. The assay was immunoSEQ multiplex PCR, and TCRdb's table has in-frame clones only and misses some. The V and J calls and the clone size are those of that table, but D and trimming were determined from the DNA. The data show around 210,000 clones, about 86% seen once. CDR3 length: 12 residues. Germline V gene lookup returns CDR1 SGHKS and CDR2 YYEKEE (reference sequence). Trimming stripped 0 bases from V and 10 bases from J, with 9 bases between. The chain is built from TRBV5-5 and TRBJ2-3, with D unresolved. The specimen sequenced was peripheral blood. The sequence was collected from a woman in her seventies with acute or convalescent COVID-19. The CDR3 region is CASSLVSVAQYF. As DNA, the CDR3 is TGTGCCAGCAGCTTGGTTTCCGTCGCGCAGTATTTT.